The clone carrying this T cell receptor beta chain was observed a handful of times. Its antigen is undetermined. V shed 8 bases and J shed 7 bases, with 17 bases lying between them. The CDR3 has 14 amino acids. Germline CDR1 is SGHNT and CDR2 is YENEEA. The source of the sample is a study of T cell repertoires in cytomegalovirus infection. MiXCR, applied by TCRdb to the reads, yields one record per CDR3 protein. The sample has around 530,000 distinct CDR3 sequences; around 27% are singletons. Broader study findings: The cumulative frequency of public TCR beta families identified carriers of CMV plus the relevant HLA.

This receptor was obtained from a human donor in good health (CMV status not recorded). Some clones in this sample may be carry-over from other donors' samples. The chain combines TRBV11-3 with TRBJ2-2, with D possibly TRBD1 on 8 matching bases. Source material: PBMCs. CDR3 region: CASGKQGGIGELFF. The CDR3 DNA sequence: TGTGCCAGCGGCAAACAGGGGGGGATCGGGGAGCTGTTTTTT.